These 9 T cell receptor beta chains originate from one sample sequenced in a study of blood T cell repertoires in COVID-19. The repertoire was sequenced with immunoSEQ multiplex PCR; TCRdb's copy has only in-frame clones and lacks some. The table has 120,000 or so clones, around 81% seen once. The specimen sequenced was peripheral blood. The receptors derive from a man aged 25-45 years with COVID-19, enrolled during active disease.

The rearrangement joins TRBV9 to TRBJ1-2; the match to TRBD1 covers 7 bases. V gave up 4 bases and J gave up 5 bases; unmatched junction bases: 8. The CDR3 has 14 residues. The V gene's germline CDR1 is SGDLS and CDR2 YYNGEE. The CDR3 region is CASSSQQGQYGYTF. DNA for the CDR3: TGTGCCAGCAGCTCCCAACAGGGGCAATATGGCTACACCTTC. Combining the CDR3 with reference TRBV9 and TRBJ1-2 gives the whole variable domain DSGVTQTPKHLITATGQRVTLRCSPRSGDLSVYWYQQSLDQGLQFLIQYYNGEERAKGNILERFSAQQFPDLHSELNLSSLELGDSALYFCASSSQQGQYGYTFGSGTRLTVV.

The CDR3 region is CAIRETGESQPQHF. DNA for the CDR3: TGTGCCATCAGGGAGACAGGGGAGAGTCAGCCCCAGCATTTT. The J gene is TRBJ1-5, the V gene TRBV10-3, with TRBD1 matching 8 bases. CDR1 and CDR2 from the germline V gene are ENHRY and SYGVKD. J gave up 6 bases and V 6 bases, and 7 bases lay outside the gene matches. The CDR3 length is 14 residues.

The chain links TRBV7-2 to TRBJ2-7; no clear D. With 0 bases removed from V and 0 bases from J, the gap between germline ends came to 9 bases. CDR3 length: 15 amino acids. The germline V gene has CDR1 SGHTA and CDR2 FQGNSA. CDR3 sequence reads: CASSLAPASSYEQYF. The CDR3 DNA is TGTGCCAGCAGCTTAGCGCCGGCTAGCTCCTACGAGCAGTACTTC. The full variable domain, its missing parts supplied by reference TRBV7-2 and TRBJ2-7, is GAGVSQSPSNKVTEKGKDVELRCDPISGHTALYWYRQSLGQGLEFLIYFQGNSAPDKSGLPSDRFSAERTGGSVSTLTIQRTQQEDSAVYLCASSLAPASSYEQYFGPGTRLTVT.

J is TRBJ1-1 and V is TRBV12-5, with a tentative D call TRBD1 (6 bases). Trimming took off 5 bases at V and 4 bases at J, with 20 bases between the two ends. The germline V gene has CDR1 LGHNT and CDR2 FRNRAP. CDR3 length: 16 amino acids. The CDR3 here is CASGPPPATGSTEAFF. The CDR3 DNA reads TGTGCTAGTGGTCCACCCCCCGCGACAGGATCCACTGAAGCTTTCTTT.

V usage is TRBV28 and J usage is TRBJ1-5, with a weak D call TRBD1 (5 bases). V lost 2 bases, J lost 5 bases, and 16 bases lay in between. The length of the CDR3 is 16 residues. The germline CDR1 and CDR2 sequences are MDHEN and SYDVKM. The CDR3 loop is CASSLIGGRGDQPQHF. Here the CDR3 DNA reads TGTGCCAGCAGTTTAATTGGCGGTCGGGGGGATCAGCCCCAGCATTTT.

This clone was seen more than once but under ten times. V and J are TRBV28 and TRBJ1-5; 8 bases align to TRBD1. CDR3 size: 15 residues. Germline assignment: CDR1 MDHEN and CDR2 SYDVKM. V dropped 6 bases and J dropped 2; count of bases not matched to a gene: 6. Here the CDR3 reads CASRQGTGRNQPQHF. The CDR3 DNA is TGTGCCAGCAGGCAGGGGACAGGTCGCAATCAGCCCCAGCATTTT. Combining the CDR3 with reference TRBV28 and TRBJ1-5 gives the whole variable domain DVKVTQSSRYLVKRTGEKVFLECVQDMDHENMFWYRQDPGLGLRLIYFSYDVKMKEKGDIPEGYSVSREKKERFSLILESASTNQTSMYLCASRQGTGRNQPQHFGDGTRLSIL.

This chain joins TRBV4-1 and TRBJ2-1; TRBD2 is a possible D gene (5 bases). CDR3 length: 17 residues. Trimming took 0 bases from V and 6 from J, leaving 18 bases between them. Germline CDR1 reads MGHRA; CDR2 reads YSYEKL. For the CDR3, the DNA is TGCGCCAGCAGCCAAGAACCCCCCCTAGCAAGGCCCAATGAGCAGTTCTTC. Translating gives CASSQEPPLARPNEQFF.

The chain carries TRBV3-1 (or the pseudogene TRBV3-2) and TRBJ1-2; unclear D gene. CDR1 LGHDT and CDR2 YNNKEL come from the germline V gene (reference sequence). The CDR3 consists of 21 residues. V lost 2 bases and J lost 1, with 29 bases in between. The CDR3 region has the DNA TGTGCCAGCAGCCAATCCACACTGAAACACCTGGTGGAGGAAATTAACTATGGCTACACCTTC. It is translated as CASSQSTLKHLVEEINYGYTF.

This clone showed up just a few times. This sequence joins TRBV7-9 and TRBJ2-7; D may be TRBD2 (6 bases). There are 13 residues in the CDR3. V lost 5 bases and J 3 bases, leaving 11 bases between the germline ends. Germline V gene data show CDR1 as SEHNR and CDR2 as FQNEAQ (reference sequence). CDR3 in DNA: TGTGCCAGCAGCCTGGGACTGAACTACGAGCAGTACTTC. This encodes CASSLGLNYEQYF.